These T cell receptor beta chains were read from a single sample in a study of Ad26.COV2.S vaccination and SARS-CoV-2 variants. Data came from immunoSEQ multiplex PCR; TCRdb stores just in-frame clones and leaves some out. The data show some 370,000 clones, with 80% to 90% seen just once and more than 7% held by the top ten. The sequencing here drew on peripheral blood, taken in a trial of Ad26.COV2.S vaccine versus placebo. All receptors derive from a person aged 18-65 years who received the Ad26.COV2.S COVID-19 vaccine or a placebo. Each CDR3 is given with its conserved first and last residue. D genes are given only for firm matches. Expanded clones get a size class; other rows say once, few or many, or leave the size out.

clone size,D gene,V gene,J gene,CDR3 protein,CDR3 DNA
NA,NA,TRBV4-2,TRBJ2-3,CASSQELAPDTQYF,TGTGCCAGCAGCCAAGAACTAGCACCGGATACGCAGTATTTT
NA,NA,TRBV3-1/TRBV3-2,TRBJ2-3,CASSRLTGAPKTDTQYF,TGTGCCAGCAGCCGCTTGACCGGGGCCCCTAAAACGGATACGCAGTATTTT
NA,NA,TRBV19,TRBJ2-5,CASSSRVQETQYF,TGTGCCAGTAGTTCCAGGGTACAAGAGACCCAGTACTTC
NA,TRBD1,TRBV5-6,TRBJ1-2,CASTNEPTGSSGYTF,TGTGCCAGCACCAACGAACCGACAGGGAGCTCAGGCTACACCTTC
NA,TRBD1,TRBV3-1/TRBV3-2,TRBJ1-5,CASSRGPRQGNQPQHF,TGTGCCAGCAGTCGCGGCCCAAGACAGGGTAATCAGCCCCAGCATTTT
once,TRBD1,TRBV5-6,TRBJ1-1,CASSFQGGTEAFF,TGTGCCAGCAGCTTCCAGGGGGGCACTGAAGCTTTCTTT
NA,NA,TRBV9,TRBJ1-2,CASSVHTFNYGYTF,TGTGCCAGCAGCGTACACACCTTTAACTATGGCTACACCTTC
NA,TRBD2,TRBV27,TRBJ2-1,CASSPPRRRGGVLGEQFF,TGTGCCAGCAGTCCACCCCGTCGGCGGGGAGGGGTGTTAGGTGAGCAGTTCTTC
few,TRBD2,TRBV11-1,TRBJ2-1,CASSLGTSGGSEQFF,TGTGCCAGCAGCTTAGGGACTAGCGGGGGGAGTGAGCAGTTCTTC
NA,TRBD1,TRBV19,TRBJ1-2,CASSTRDSGTF,TGTGCCAGTAGTACCAGGGACAGTGGCACCTTC
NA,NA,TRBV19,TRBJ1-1,CASSIGSTEAFF,TGTGCCAGTAGTATAGGTAGCACTGAAGCTTTCTTT
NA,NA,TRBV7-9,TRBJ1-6,CASSAPARVVGNSPLHF,TGTGCCAGCAGCGCACCCGCCAGGGTTGTAGGAAATTCACCCCTCCACTTT
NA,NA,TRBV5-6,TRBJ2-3,CASSWSYLGGRTDTQYF,TGTGCCAGCAGCTGGTCCTACTTAGGGGGGAGGACAGATACGCAGTATTTT
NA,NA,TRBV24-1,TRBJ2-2,CATGLAEANTGELFF,TGTGCCACCGGCTTAGCGGAGGCGAACACCGGGGAGCTGTTTTTT
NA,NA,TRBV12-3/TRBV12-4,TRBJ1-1,CASSKQGNTEAFF,TGTGCCAGCAGTAAACAGGGGAACACTGAAGCTTTCTTT
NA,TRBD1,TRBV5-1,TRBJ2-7,CASSFVGTGSYEQYF,TGCGCCAGCAGCTTTGTCGGGACAGGATCCTACGAGCAGTACTTC
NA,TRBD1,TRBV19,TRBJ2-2,CASSIQQGYGELFF,TGTGCCAGTAGTATACAACAGGGGTACGGGGAGCTGTTTTTT
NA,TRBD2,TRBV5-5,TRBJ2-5,CASSLAHRGAGGQETQYF,TGTGCCAGCAGCTTGGCCCACCGGGGAGCGGGAGGACAAGAGACCCAGTACTTC
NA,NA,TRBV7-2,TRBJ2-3,CASISPGRIGGSTDTQYF,TGTGCCAGCATTTCGCCAGGGAGAATCGGCGGGAGCACAGATACGCAGTATTTT
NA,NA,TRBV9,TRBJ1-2,CASSVGVGIYGYTF,TGTGCCAGCAGCGTAGGAGTGGGGATCTATGGCTACACCTTC
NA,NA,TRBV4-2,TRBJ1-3,CASSQEDNGVTWRNTIYF,TGTGCCAGCAGCCAAGAGGATAATGGCGTTACCTGGCGAAACACCATATATTTT
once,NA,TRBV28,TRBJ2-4,CATGAGGLAKNIQYF,TGTGCGACGGGTGCCGGCGGGTTGGCCAAAAACATTCAGTACTTC
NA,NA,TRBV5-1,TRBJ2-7,CASSSGTAISYEQYF,TGCGCCAGCAGCTCCGGGACGGCGATCTCCTACGAGCAGTACTTC
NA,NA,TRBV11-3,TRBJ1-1,CASSLGGTDPEAFF,TGTGCCAGCAGCTTAGGAGGTACAGATCCTGAAGCTTTCTTT
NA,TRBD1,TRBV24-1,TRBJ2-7,CATSGPGQGACEQYF,TGTGCCACCAGTGGTCCCGGGCAGGGGGCGTGCGAGCAGTACTTC
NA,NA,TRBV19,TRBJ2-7,CASSIGTGTTYEQYF,TGTGCCAGTAGTATAGGCACAGGGACTACCTACGAGCAGTACTTC